The TCR beta chain described here comes from a study of radiation and T cells in renal cell carcinoma. Repertoires were generated with immunoSEQ multiplex PCR, while TCRdb's copy carries only in-frame clones and drops some. The sample shows 23,000 or so clones, more than 45% of them seen only once. The CDR3 is 14 residues long. Germline CDR1 MGHRA, CDR2 YSYEKL. With 5 bases removed from V and 4 bases from J, the gap between germline ends came to 12 bases. Of note for this clone: Its specificity is not known.

Treatment: treatment-naive control, cytoreductive nephrectomy. Whole-study findings and limits: Intratumoral heterogeneity was not captured in these approximately 1 g regions. Top 100 clonotypes averaged about 50% in irradiated versus about 43% in nephrectomy-only tumors.

The chain couples TRBV4-1 to TRBJ1-3; D is ambiguous. The sequencing here drew on tumor tissue, taken from a patient whose treatment was nephrectomy without radiotherapy. This clonotype was sampled from a man in his forties with renal cell carcinoma. CDR3 sequence reads: CASSSSGGGNTIYF. In DNA form, the CDR3 reads TGCGCCAGCAGCTCAAGCGGAGGGGGAAACACCATATATTTT.